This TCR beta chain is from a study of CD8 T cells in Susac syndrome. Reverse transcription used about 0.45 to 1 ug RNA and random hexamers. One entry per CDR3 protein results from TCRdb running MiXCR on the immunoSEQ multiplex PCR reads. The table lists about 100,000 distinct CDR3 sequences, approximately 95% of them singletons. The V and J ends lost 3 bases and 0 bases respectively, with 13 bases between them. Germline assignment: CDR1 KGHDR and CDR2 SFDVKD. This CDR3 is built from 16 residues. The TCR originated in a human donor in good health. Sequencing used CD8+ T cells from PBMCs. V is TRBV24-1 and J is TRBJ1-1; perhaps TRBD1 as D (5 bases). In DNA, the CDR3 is TGTGCCACCAGTGATCCCCGGGGGGGTATGAACACTGAAGCTTTCTTT. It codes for CATSDPRGGMNTEAFF.